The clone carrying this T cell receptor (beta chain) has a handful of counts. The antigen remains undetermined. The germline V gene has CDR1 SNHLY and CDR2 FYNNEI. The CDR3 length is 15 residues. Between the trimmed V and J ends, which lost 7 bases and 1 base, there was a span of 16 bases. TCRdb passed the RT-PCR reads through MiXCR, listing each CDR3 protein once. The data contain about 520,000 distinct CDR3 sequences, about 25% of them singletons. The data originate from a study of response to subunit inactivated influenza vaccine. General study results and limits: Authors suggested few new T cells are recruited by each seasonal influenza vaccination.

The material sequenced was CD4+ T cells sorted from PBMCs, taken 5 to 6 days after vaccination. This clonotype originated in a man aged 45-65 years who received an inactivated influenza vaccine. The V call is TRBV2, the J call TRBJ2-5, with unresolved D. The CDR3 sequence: CASIGSLRVQETQYF. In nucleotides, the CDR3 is TGTGCCAGCATTGGCAGCCTACGGGTCCAAGAGACCCAGTACTTC.